Listed below are T cell receptor beta chains from one sample, sequenced in a study of T cell changes during pregnancy in multiple sclerosis. Profiled with immunoSEQ multiplex PCR; TCRdb holds only in-frame clones, not every one. The sample holds 65,000 to 70,000 clones, about 92% seen once. This specimen consisted of peripheral blood, obtained in the third trimester of pregnancy. The receptor set was obtained from a female donor in good health, enrolled as a control in a pregnancy study. The CDR3 runs from the conserved cysteine through the conserved F or W. D genes are given only for firm matches. Where a row states a size, it is once, few, many or the class of an expanded clone; other rows omit it.

clone_size j_call v_call cdr3_length d_call cdr3_nt cdr3_aa
. TRBJ2-3 TRBV19 16 TRBD2 TGTGCCAGTAGTAGAACTAGCGGGGGGGCAACAGATACGCAGTATTTT CASSRTSGGATDTQYF
many TRBJ2-1 TRBV4-1 15 . TGCGCCAGCAGCCCCGACAGGAGCTCCTACAATGAGCAGTTCTTC CASSPDRSSYNEQFF
. TRBJ2-2 TRBV4-2 14 . TGTGCCAGCAGCTGGCAGGAGAACACCGGGGAGCTGTTTTTT CASSWQENTGELFF
. TRBJ2-1 TRBV5-1 14 . TGCGCCAGCAGCTTGGAAAGGAGGATCGATGAGCAGTTCTTC CASSLERRIDEQFF
. TRBJ2-1 TRBV30 13 TRBD2 TGTGCCTCTCTAGCGGGAAATCGGAATGAGCAGTTCTTC CASLAGNRNEQFF
. TRBJ2-3 TRBV30 13 TRBD2 TGTGCCTGGGGACTAGCGGGCACAGATACGCAGTATTTT CAWGLAGTDTQYF
. TRBJ1-2 TRBV10-3 14 TRBD1 TGTGCCATCAGCCACGGGACAGCCGACTATGGCTACACCTTC CAISHGTADYGYTF
once TRBJ1-5 TRBV27 14 . TGTGCCAGCAGTTTCCTCTCTAGCAATCAGCCCCAGCATTTT CASSFLSSNQPQHF
. TRBJ1-6 TRBV4-1 15 TRBD1 TGCGCCAGCAGCCCCGGGACAGTGAATAATTCACCCCTCCACTTT CASSPGTVNNSPLHF
. TRBJ2-3 TRBV30 13 TRBD1 TGTGCCAGAGGGACAGGGGGCATAGATACGCAGTATTTT CARGTGGIDTQYF
. TRBJ2-1 TRBV19 18 . TGTGCCAGTAGTATAGATAGGGCGGGCGCGACTAGGGGCAATGAGCAGTTCTTC CASSIDRAGATRGNEQFF
. TRBJ1-2 TRBV7-9 13 TRBD1 TGTGCCAGCAGCATTGACAGGGGACACGGCTACACCTTC CASSIDRGHGYTF
. TRBJ2-7 TRBV27 13 . TGTGCCAGCAGTTTCAGCGGGTCCTACGAGCAGTACTTC CASSFSGSYEQYF
once TRBJ2-5 TRBV5-1 13 . TGCGCCAGCAGTCCTGACAGACAAGAGACCCAGTACTTC CASSPDRQETQYF
. TRBJ1-5 TRBV5-1 15 . TGCGCCAGCAGCTTGCTGCCCGCGAGTAATCAGCCCCAGCATTTT CASSLLPASNQPQHF
. TRBJ2-1 TRBV7-9 15 TRBD2 TGTGCCAGCAGATATCCGGGACTAGCTTACAATGAGCAGTTCTTC CASRYPGLAYNEQFF
. TRBJ1-1 TRBV14 17 TRBD1 TGTGCCAGCAGCCAAGAAAGGACAGGGTTTAGAACAACTGAAGCTTTCTTT CASSQERTGFRTTEAFF
. TRBJ1-3 TRBV5-5 13 . TGTGCCAGCAGCCCGGGGGGGACGAACACCATATATTTT CASSPGGTNTIYF
. TRBJ1-1 TRBV7-9 14 . TGTGCCAGCAGCTGGGGACAACAAACCACTGAAGCTTTCTTT CASSWGQQTTEAFF
. TRBJ2-7 TRBV27 16 TRBD1 TGTGCCAGCACCGGTCCCCGAACAGGGGGCCTCTACGAGCAGTACTTC CASTGPRTGGLYEQYF
. TRBJ2-1 TRBV5-1 14 . TGCGCCAGCAGCCCCACGGGAGTCAGGAATGAGCAGTTCTTC CASSPTGVRNEQFF
. TRBJ2-1 TRBV11-3 15 TRBD2 TGTGCCAGCAGCTTAGTAGCGGGGGCCAACAATGAGCAGTTCTTC CASSLVAGANNEQFF
. TRBJ2-1 TRBV5-1 15 . TGCGCCAGCAGCTTCGAGGGAGGCTCCTACAATGAGCAGTTCTTC CASSFEGGSYNEQFF
. TRBJ1-1 TRBV19 18 . TGTGCCAGTAGTGCCTATAGGGCGGGAGGCAGAATGAACACTGAAGCTTTCTTT CASSAYRAGGRMNTEAFF
. TRBJ2-1 TRBV7-6 13 . TGTGCCAGCAGCTTAGACATCTACAATGAGCAGTTCTTC CASSLDIYNEQFF
. TRBJ2-7 TRBV6-1 15 TRBD1 TGTGCCAGCAGAACCCGGGACAGGGATTACTACGAGCAGTACTTC CASRTRDRDYYEQYF
. TRBJ1-2 TRBV27 14 . TGTGCCAGCAGGCAGGGGAGGGGCAACTATGGCTACACCTTC CASRQGRGNYGYTF
. TRBJ1-5 TRBV6-6 15 TRBD1 TGTGCCAGCAACCCCCCGGACAGGGGTATTCAGCCCCAGCATTTT CASNPPDRGIQPQHF
. TRBJ1-5 TRBV6-1 17 TRBD1 TGTGCCAGCAATGACAGGGTCGATGGATTTAGCAATCAGCCCCAGCATTTT CASNDRVDGFSNQPQHF
. TRBJ1-4 TRBV14 12 . TGTGCCAGCAGCCAAGGAGGGAGAAAACTGTTTTTT CASSQGGRKLFF
. TRBJ2-1 TRBV4-3 15 . TGCGCCAGCAGCCAAGTGGCCAACTCCTACAATGAGCAGTTCTTC CASSQVANSYNEQFF
. TRBJ2-7 TRBV28 15 TRBD1 TGTGCCAGCAGTACGACAGGGGAGGTTGCCTACGAGCAGTACTTC CASSTTGEVAYEQYF
once TRBJ2-2 TRBV6-4 14 TRBD2 TGTGCCAGCAGTGAGCGGGGGGGCACCGGGGAGCTGTTTTTT CASSERGGTGELFF
. TRBJ1-1 TRBV10-2 15 . TGCGCCAGCAGCCGCGATCCGGGGAGCGGGACTGAAGCTTTCTTT CASSRDPGSGTEAFF
once TRBJ2-5 TRBV19 11 . TGTGCCAGTAGTCTACAAGAGACCCAGTACTTC CASSLQETQYF
. TRBJ2-3 TRBV19 14 TRBD2 TGTGCCAGTAGTACCAGGACTAGAGGACATACGCAGTATTTT CASSTRTRGHTQYF
few TRBJ1-2 TRBV7-9 13 . TGTGCCAGCAGGCGTGGACAGAACTATGGCTACACCTTC CASRRGQNYGYTF
. TRBJ2-3 TRBV5-4 15 . TGTGCCGCCTACCCCCGAGCTAGCGGCACAGATACGCAGTATTTT CAAYPRASGTDTQYF
. TRBJ1-2 TRBV5-5 15 TRBD1 TGTGCCAGCAGACCCCGACAGGGGGGTAACTATGGCTACACCTTC CASRPRQGGNYGYTF
few TRBJ2-2 TRBV28 16 . TGTGCCAGCAGTTTTATTGTGGGAGAAGGCACCGGGGAGCTGTTTTTT CASSFIVGEGTGELFF
. TRBJ2-1 TRBV6-5 13 TRBD1 TGTGCCAGCAGTAAACAGGGGATCAATGAGCAGTTCTTC CASSKQGINEQFF
. TRBJ2-7 TRBV11-3 16 . TGTGCCAGCAGCTTAGATGGGTCAGGAGGAATCTACGAGCAGTACTTC CASSLDGSGGIYEQYF
. TRBJ1-4 TRBV7-9 13 . TGTGCCAGCAGTTGGCAGACTAATGAAAAACTGTTTTTT CASSWQTNEKLFF
. TRBJ2-1 TRBV29-1 12 . TGCAGCGTTGAGCGGCACTTCAATGAGCAGTTCTTC CSVERHFNEQFF
. TRBJ2-7 TRBV6-1 13 . TGTGCCAGCATAGGACTAAGTACATACGAGCAGTACTTC CASIGLSTYEQYF
. TRBJ2-7 TRBV7-8 12 . TGTGCCAGCAGCCAACGAGGCTACGAGCAGTACTTC CASSQRGYEQYF
. TRBJ2-7 TRBV28 14 TRBD1 TGTGCCAGCAGTTTAAACAGGGGCTCCTACGAGCAGTACTTC CASSLNRGSYEQYF
. TRBJ2-7 TRBV2 16 . TGTGCCAGCAGTGAACTCGCCAGGCCCCGTCTCTACGAGCAGTACTTC CASSELARPRLYEQYF
. TRBJ2-5 TRBV6-5 14 TRBD2 TGTGCCAGCAGCCCCGGGGGGGCTTGGAAGACCCAGTACTTC CASSPGGAWKTQYF
. TRBJ2-7 TRBV18 14 . TGTGCCAGCTCACCCGGAGGACTCCGGGGCGAGCAGTACTTC CASSPGGLRGEQYF
. TRBJ2-5 TRBV6-1 14 TRBD2 TGTGCCAGCTCTGCTAGCGGACCCCAAGAGACCCAGTACTTC CASSASGPQETQYF
. TRBJ2-1 TRBV14 16 . TGTGCCAGCAGCCAAGATCTCGGGAGCCTGTACAATGAGCAGTTCTTC CASSQDLGSLYNEQFF
once TRBJ2-5 TRBV9 15 . TGTGCCAGCAGCGTAGTGGGGGGATGGCAAGAGACCCAGTACTTC CASSVVGGWQETQYF
. TRBJ2-1 TRBV5-4 15 . TGTGCCAGCAGCTTAAGTGGACAAAGTTACAATGAGCAGTTCTTC CASSLSGQSYNEQFF
. TRBJ2-1 TRBV5-4 16 TRBD2 TGTGCCAGCAGCCCTGGACTAGCGGGAGGGCCTGGTGAGCAGTTCTTC CASSPGLAGGPGEQFF
. TRBJ2-3 TRBV7-3 15 TRBD2 TGTGCCAGCAGCTTAACTAGCGGGAGAACAGATACGCAGTATTTT CASSLTSGRTDTQYF
. TRBJ2-1 TRBV19 16 TRBD2 TGTGCCAGTAGAAGCAACAGACTAGCGGGAGCCGGTGAGCAGTTCTTC CASRSNRLAGAGEQFF